The next 8 T cell receptor beta chains were all read from a single sample in a study of T cell repertoires in cytomegalovirus infection. TCRdb re-called the reads with MiXCR, one entry per CDR3 protein. The sample includes 750,000 to 900,000 distinct CDR3 sequences, 25% to 30% of them seen just once. Antigens for these TCRs are unknown. The specimen was cultured CD8+ T cells from PBMCs, collected from culture after CMV antigen stimulation. These receptors originate from a human donor in good health (CMV status not recorded). Some clones in this sample may be carry-over from other donors' samples.

This clonotype was recorded at least ten times. The V call is TRBV7-9, the J call TRBJ2-2; D uncertain. V lost 6 bases to trimming and J lost 4 bases, with 12 bases between them. The length of the CDR3 is 14 residues. Germline loops: CDR1 SEHNR, CDR2 FQNEAQ (reference sequence). The CDR3 reads CASRGFPSTGELFF. The DNA of the CDR3 is TGTGCCAGCAGGGGCTTTCCCTCCACCGGGGAGCTGTTTTTT.

The chain uses TRBV7-9 and TRBJ2-5, with D possibly being TRBD1 (6 bases). V was cut by 4 bases and J by 2 bases, with 14 bases left in between. The CDR3 has 15 amino acids. CDR1 and CDR2 (germline): SEHNR, FQNEAQ (reference sequence). DNA for the CDR3: TGTGCCAGCAGCTCCCGGGACAATATTCAAGAGACCCAGTACTTC. Translated, it gives CASSSRDNIQETQYF.

This clonotype appeared a few times. This chain's CDR3 is CASSGQGGGYGYTF. CDR3 sequence (DNA): TGTGCCAGCAGTGGACAGGGAGGGGGTTACGGCTACACCTTC. This chain links TRBV12-3 or TRBV12-4 with TRBJ1-2; 8 bases align to TRBD1. CDR3 length: 14 residues. J lost 8 bases, V lost 5 bases, and 10 bases had no gene match.

The chain joins TRBV5-6 to TRBJ2-1; the D gene could be TRBD1 or TRBD2 (5 bases each). This CDR3 has 15 amino acids. Trimming shortened V by 6 bases and J by 7 bases, and 20 bases separated the two germline ends. Germline CDR1 reads SGHDT; CDR2 reads YYEEEE. Here the CDR3 reads CASTQGAPRFNEQFF. CDR3 sequence (DNA): TGTGCCAGCACCCAGGGAGCCCCCCGGTTTAATGAGCAGTTCTTC.

The CDR3 sequence is CASSLAGTADYNEQFF. CDR3 bases: TGTGCCAGCAGCTTGGCCGGGACAGCAGACTACAATGAGCAGTTCTTC. The V gene is TRBV7-2, the J gene TRBJ2-1, with TRBD1 identical over 7 bases. The J segment lost 3 bases and the V segment lost 3 bases, leaving 8 bases of the junction unmatched. Germline loops: CDR1 SGHTA, CDR2 FQGNSA. The CDR3 totals 16 residues.

This clonotype has just a few counts. Here the CDR3 reads CASSWQSRSSYEQYV. The CDR3, as DNA: TGTGCCAGCAGTTGGCAGTCCAGAAGCTCCTACGAGCAGTACGTC. The genes are TRBV6-2 or TRBV6-3 and TRBJ2-7; D gene ambiguous. The germline V gene has CDR1 MNHEY and CDR2 SVGEGT. This CDR3 contains 15 residues. V lost 4 bases and J 0 bases, leaving 13 bases between the germline ends.

The rearrangement joins TRBV7-9 to TRBJ2-5; D unresolved. The V gene's germline CDR1 is SEHNR and CDR2 FQNEAQ (reference sequence). The V and J ends lost 5 bases and 5 bases respectively, with 15 bases between them. The CDR3 spans 14 residues. The CDR3 region is CASSPGGLGETQYF. DNA for the CDR3: TGTGCCAGCAGCCCGGGCGGTTTAGGCGAGACCCAGTACTTC.

V is TRBV6-1 and J is TRBJ1-5, with 7 bases fitting TRBD1. The CDR3 consists of 16 residues. Germline CDR1 and CDR2: MNHNS and SASEGT. Trimming at V came to 4 bases and at J to 2 bases, leaving 8 bases not matched to a gene. The CDR3 bases are TGTGCCAGCAGTGCCTTCACAGGGGTGGGCAATCAGCCCCAGCATTTT. This gives the protein CASSAFTGVGNQPQHF.